The sequence of this T cell receptor (beta chain) was determined in a study of control samples from healthy donors and cancer patients. This table comes from immunoSEQ multiplex PCR, and its TCRdb copy is limited to in-frame clones, with some not included. In the table there are around 68,000 clones, 75% to 90% of which are singletons. Germline trimming cut 3 bases from V and 5 bases from J; bases unmatched to any gene: 3. This CDR3 has 13 amino acids. The V gene's germline CDR1 is SGHNT and CDR2 YYREEE (reference sequence). The receptor was derived from a man in his fifties in good health. The specimen sequenced was blood. The chain carries TRBV5-4 and TRBJ2-5; 8 bases fit TRBD1. CDR3 sequence (DNA): TGTGCCAGCAGCTCAGGGGGCAGGGAGACCCAGTACTTC. Residues: CASSSGGRETQYF. Drawing the rest from reference TRBV5-4 and TRBJ2-5, the complete variable domain is ETGVTQSPTHLIKTRGQQVTLRCSSQSGHNTVSWYQQALGQGPQFIFQYYREEENGRGNFPPRFSGLQFPNYSSELNVNALELDDSALYLCASSSGGRETQYFGPGTRLLVL.